The 9 T cell receptor beta chains presented below share a single source sample, sequenced in a study of cytomegalovirus exposure and HLA in healthy donors. PCR involved 60 Vbeta and 13 Jbeta primers. The protocol was immunoSEQ multiplex PCR, while the TCRdb copy is restricted to in-frame clones and leaves out a portion. There are hundreds of thousands of clones in the sample; 65% to 85% occur only once, and roughly 0.7% lies in the top ten. Sequencing input: PBMCs. The receptor source for this set is a boy between 2 and 10 years old in good health and CMV-seronegative.

The gene calls are TRBV5-6 and TRBJ1-5; D not certain. Germline loops: CDR1 SGHDT, CDR2 YYEEEE. V shed 10 bases and J shed 3 bases, with 11 bases lying between them. This CDR3 region has 12 residues. The CDR3 spells CAVRVLNQPQHF. DNA of the CDR3: TGTGCCGTTCGGGTGCTCAATCAGCCCCAGCATTTT.

V usage is TRBV6-1 and J usage is TRBJ2-7, with TRBD2 matching over 7 bases. This CDR3 is 16 amino acids long. Losses at the gene ends were 0 bases for V and 2 bases for J; bases not matched to a gene: 7. The germline CDR1 and CDR2 sequences are MNHNS and SASEGT. Written as DNA, the CDR3 is TGTGCCAGCAGTGAAGCATGGGGAGGGGCCACCTACGAGCAGTACTTC. Translating it yields CASSEAWGGATYEQYF.

This clone was seen more than once but under ten times. V is TRBV6-1 and J is TRBJ2-7, with 8 bases aligning to TRBD1. Trimming at V came to 6 bases and at J to 3 bases, leaving 4 bases not matched to a gene. The CDR3 is 13 amino acids. Germline V lookup: CDR1 MNHNS, CDR2 SASEGT. The CDR3, as DNA: TGTGCCAGCAGGGCGGGACAGGACTACGAGCAGTACTTC. Translating gives CASRAGQDYEQYF.

This clone has just one count. This chain joins TRBV14 and TRBJ1-6, with D tentatively TRBD1 (5 bases). Per germline, CDR1 SGHDN and CDR2 FVKESK. Trimming removed 2 bases from V and 10 bases from J, with 9 bases in between. This CDR3 has 13 residues. CDR3 sequence reads: CASSQLGGSPLHF. The DNA for the CDR3 is TGTGCCAGCAGCCAATTGGGGGGATCACCCCTCCACTTT.

J is TRBJ1-1 and V is TRBV6-6; TRBD1 might be the D (6 bases). V was shortened by 5 bases and J by 6 bases, with 16 bases between the two germline ends. The CDR3 totals 14 residues. Germline CDR1 MNHNY, CDR2 SVGAGI (reference sequence). CDR3 nucleotides: TGTGCCAGCAGTGTCTACCAGACAGGCGCTGAAGCTTTCTTT. Its translation: CASSVYQTGAEAFF.

This clone was seen a single time. This chain uses TRBV7-9 with TRBJ2-7; 9 bases are shared with TRBD1. This CDR3 spans 12 amino acids. V trimming: 5 bases; J trimming: 10 bases; junction bases outside the gene matches: 6. Germline assignment: CDR1 SEHNR and CDR2 FQNEAQ (reference sequence). The CDR3, as DNA: TGTGCCAGCAGCCTGGGACAGGGCGTCCAGTACTTC. Encoded protein: CASSLGQGVQYF.

The chain recombines TRBV30 with TRBJ2-3; 7 bases are a match to TRBD2. Germline V gives CDR1 GTSNPN, CDR2 SVGIG (reference sequence). The CDR3 totals 15 residues. The trim removed 2 bases at V and 2 bases at J, leaving 7 bases unmatched. CDR3: CAWSSRLAPTDTQYF. CDR3 DNA: TGTGCCTGGAGTTCTCGACTAGCCCCCACAGATACGCAGTATTTT.

The rearrangement joins TRBV27 to TRBJ2-1; 11 nucleotides align to TRBD2. This CDR3 is 16 amino acids long. Per the germline V gene, CDR1 is MNHEY and CDR2 is SMNVEV (reference sequence). The trim removed 5 bases at V and 4 bases at J, leaving 7 bases unmatched. DNA for the CDR3: TGTGCCAGCAGTCCTTCGGGACTAGCGGAGTACAATGAGCAGTTCTTC. The encoded protein is CASSPSGLAEYNEQFF.

The chain couples TRBV5-6 to TRBJ2-7, with 8 nucleotides matching TRBD2. The CDR3 is 15 amino acids. Trimming at V came to 3 bases and at J to 2 bases, leaving 7 bases not matched to a gene. The germline V gene has CDR1 SGHDT and CDR2 YYEEEE. In DNA, the CDR3 is TGTGCCAGCAGCTCCCAACTAGCGGCACCCTACGAGCAGTACTTC. Amino acid sequence: CASSSQLAAPYEQYF.